This record concerns one T cell receptor beta chain sequence. Its antigen is unknown. These data are taken from a study of Ad26.COV2.S vaccination and SARS-CoV-2 variants. Turning to the study itself: Ad26.COV2.S, an intramuscular injection, was given once or twice 56 days apart.

Treatment: around 19 received Ad26.COV2.S at low or high dose, single or two shots; roughly five received placebo; per-sample allocation not given. The samples date from day 63 after the first vaccine or placebo injection. This table comes from immunoSEQ multiplex PCR, and its TCRdb copy is limited to in-frame clones, with some not included. The table lists fewer than 400,000 clones, around 89% of them singletons. J lost 2 bases, V lost 6 bases, and 7 bases had no gene match. CDR3 size: 15 residues. Germline V gives CDR1 MDHEN, CDR2 SYDVKM. Regarding the study as a whole: It is possible that the TCR breadth and depth analyses underestimated the total T cell responses.

This receptor was obtained from a person aged 18 to 65 who received the Ad26.COV2.S COVID-19 vaccine or a placebo. The sequenced sample was peripheral blood, obtained in a trial of Ad26.COV2.S vaccine versus placebo. The gene calls are TRBV28 and TRBJ2-7; 10 bases match TRBD2. The CDR3 DNA sequence: TGTGCCAGCAGCCCATCTAGCGGGAGCGCCTACGAGCAGTACTTC. It codes for CASSPSSGSAYEQYF.